Ten or more counts support the clone carrying this T cell receptor (beta chain). The antigen is unknown. Next came a second PCR, run for roughly 6 to 11 cycles, which used a sample-barcoded 5' primer along with a J-beta primer mix. One entry per CDR3 protein results from TCRdb running MiXCR on the 5' RACE reads. The repertoire holds about 540,000 distinct CDR3 sequences, with about 24% as singletons. The CDR3 extends over 15 amino acids. Per the germline V gene, CDR1 is MDHEN and CDR2 is SYDVKM. This sample is part of a study of blood T cells in healthy people across ages. Study-level results: Across samples, TCR beta diversity tracked strongly with naive T cell percentage.

This sample also belongs to another study, concerning T cells of mothers and their children.

Sequencing was done on a sample of blood. The V and J genes are TRBV28 and TRBJ2-5; TRBD1 is a possible D gene (5 bases). The J call may be faulty, since TRBJ2-7 better matches the DNA end. This clonotype was obtained from a boy younger than 18 in good health. CDR3 sequence reads: CASSPLIGATYEQYF. The CDR3 DNA reads TGTGCCAGCAGTCCCCTTATTGGGGCTACCTACGAGCAGTACTTC.